The rows below give T cell receptor beta chains drawn from one sample of a study of T cells in Graves' hyperthyroidism and ophthalmopathy. Each CDR3 protein gets one entry after TCRdb re-called the multiplex PCR reads with MiXCR. This table holds under 350,000 distinct CDR3 sequences, around a sixth found once. Source material: blood. These receptors were collected from a woman between 45 and 65 years old with Graves' hyperthyroidism. CDR3s include the opening cysteine and the closing phenylalanine or tryptophan. D genes are given only for firm matches. Clone size is shown for a subset of rows, as once, few, many or a class of expanded clone.

j_call cdr3_length clone_size v_call d_call cdr3_aa cdr3_nt
TRBJ2-3 13 once TRBV29-1 TRBD2 CSDTSAGTDTQYF TGCAGCGACACTAGCGCCGGCACAGATACGCAGTATTTT
TRBJ2-7 15 few TRBV4-1 NA CASSQARGNSYEQYF TGCGCCAGCAGCCAAGCCCGGGGCAATTCCTACGAGCAGTACTTC
TRBJ2-7 10 many TRBV29-1 NA CSVVQHEQYF TGCAGCGTTGTGCAGCACGAGCAGTACTTC
TRBJ2-2 16 many TRBV11-2 NA CASSLLGQINTGELFF TGTGCCAGCAGCTTACTCGGACAGATAAACACCGGGGAGCTGTTTTTT
TRBJ2-7 15 few TRBV7-8 TRBD2 CASSLTSGTDYEQYF TGTGCCAGCAGCTTGACTAGCGGGACCGATTACGAGCAGTACTTC
TRBJ2-5 13 NA TRBV6-5 NA CASSFRRRETQYF TGTGCCAGCAGTTTTAGGAGGAGAGAGACCCAGTACTTC
TRBJ1-5 14 NA TRBV27 TRBD1 CASSEGTGEQPQHF TGTGCCAGCAGTGAAGGGACAGGGGAACAGCCCCAGCATTTT
TRBJ2-7 11 few TRBV20-1 NA CSATQGPEQYF TGCAGTGCAACACAGGGACCCGAGCAGTACTTC
TRBJ1-5 13 many TRBV28 NA CASSWSGNQPQHF TGTGCCAGCAGTTGGTCGGGGAATCAGCCCCAGCATTTT
TRBJ1-1 15 NA TRBV4-1 NA CASSPIGPEVNGAFF TGCGCCAGCAGCCCTATCGGACCGGAGGTGAATGGAGCTTTCTTT
TRBJ1-5 15 few TRBV20-1 NA CSASSPAAGDQPQHF TGCAGTGCTAGTAGTCCCGCTGCAGGGGATCAGCCCCAGCATTTT
TRBJ1-5 17 NA TRBV5-6 TRBD1 CASSPRDRKTRNQPQHF TGTGCCAGCAGCCCCCGGGACAGGAAGACGAGAAATCAGCCCCAGCATTTT
TRBJ1-2 16 few TRBV13 TRBD1 CASNPGQGPYTFGYTF TGTGCCAGCAATCCAGGACAGGGCCCTTATACTTTCGGCTACACCTTC
TRBJ2-3 12 NA TRBV27 NA CASRGFGDTQYF TGTGCCAGCAGGGGGTTCGGAGATACGCAGTATTTT
TRBJ1-3 14 NA TRBV6-1 NA CAIPPTGRGNTIYF TGTGCCATCCCGCCAACAGGGAGGGGAAACACCATATATTTT
TRBJ1-2 13 NA TRBV12-3/TRBV12-4 NA CASRTRGYYGYTF TGTGCCAGCAGAACTAGGGGATACTATGGCTACACCTTC
TRBJ1-1 11 many TRBV6-1 NA CASSGTGWAFF TGTGCCAGCAGTGGTACGGGTTGGGCTTTCTTT
TRBJ2-3 14 NA TRBV5-1 TRBD1 CASSVGQGGPTQYF TGCGCCAGCAGCGTAGGACAGGGCGGCCCTACGCAGTATTTT
TRBJ2-1 16 few TRBV27 NA CASSSYGPRGYNEQFF TGTGCCAGCAGTTCCTATGGGCCTAGGGGCTACAATGAGCAGTTCTTC
TRBJ2-1 14 many TRBV5-5 TRBD2 CASSLGGGSHEQFF TGTGCCAGCAGCTTGGGCGGGGGTTCCCATGAGCAGTTCTTC
TRBJ2-5 14 many TRBV5-1 NA CASSLVLAQETQYF TGCGCCAGCAGCTTGGTGCTAGCTCAAGAGACCCAGTACTTC
TRBJ2-3 15 NA TRBV6-1 TRBD2 CASSPGLARRDTQYF TGTGCCAGCAGCCCGGGACTAGCGAGGAGGGATACGCAGTATTTT
TRBJ2-6 19 few TRBV6-1 NA CASSGEGGNPFSGANVLTF TGTGCCAGCAGTGGAGAGGGGGGCAATCCTTTCTCTGGGGCCAACGTCCTGACTTTC
TRBJ1-1 16 many TRBV19 NA CASSKGLAVQNTEAFF TGTGCCAGTAGTAAAGGCCTGGCGGTCCAGAACACTGAAGCTTTCTTT
TRBJ1-6 13 few TRBV20-1 NA CSACAQGPSPLHF TGCAGTGCTTGTGCTCAGGGGCCATCACCCCTCCACTTT
TRBJ2-2 13 NA TRBV6-1 NA CASSDEVRRELFF TGTGCCAGCAGTGATGAGGTCCGGCGGGAGCTGTTTTTT
TRBJ2-7 14 many TRBV7-9 NA CASSLIQGGGEQYF TGTGCCAGCAGCTTGATACAGGGCGGGGGCGAGCAGTACTTC
TRBJ2-7 15 NA TRBV9 NA CASSVMGERAYEQYF TGTGCCAGCAGCGTTATGGGAGAAAGGGCCTACGAGCAGTACTTC
TRBJ2-3 15 many TRBV18 NA CASSPPIASTDTQYF TGTGCCAGCTCACCACCGATAGCGAGCACAGATACGCAGTATTTT
TRBJ2-1 10 few TRBV7-9 NA CASSEQKQFF TGTGCCAGCAGCGAGCAAAAGCAGTTCTTC
TRBJ2-1 15 many TRBV2 NA CASRPGTASTMKQFF TGTGCCAGCAGGCCAGGGACGGCCTCTACAATGAAGCAGTTCTTC
TRBJ2-3 15 NA TRBV12-3/TRBV12-4 NA CASSRLRAGSDTQYF TGTGCCAGCAGTCGTCTCAGGGCGGGGAGTGATACGCAGTATTTT
TRBJ1-3 16 NA TRBV20-1 NA CSAREAGRRAGNTIYF TGCAGTGCTAGAGAGGCGGGAAGACGAGCTGGAAACACCATATATTTT
TRBJ1-4 14 many TRBV20-1 NA CSATDSGANEKLFF TGCAGTGCTACAGACTCAGGGGCCAATGAAAAACTGTTTTTT
TRBJ2-3 15 many TRBV18 NA CASSPSADSTDTQYF TGTGCCAGCTCACCTTCGGCGGATAGCACAGATACGCAGTATTTT
TRBJ1-5 15 many TRBV6-1 TRBD1 CASSETGGGNQPQHF TGTGCCAGCAGTGAAACAGGGGGCGGCAATCAGCCCCAGCATTTT
TRBJ1-1 14 few TRBV20-1 TRBD1 CSARETGRDTEAFF TGCAGTGCTAGAGAGACAGGGCGGGACACTGAAGCTTTCTTT
TRBJ1-4 15 many TRBV18 TRBD1 CASSPGTATNEKLFF TGTGCCAGCTCCCCTGGGACAGCAACTAATGAAAAACTGTTTTTT
TRBJ1-1 14 few TRBV4-1 NA CASSQDWGNTEAFF TGCGCCAGCAGCCAAGATTGGGGGAACACTGAAGCTTTCTTT
TRBJ2-1 16 many TRBV11-2 TRBD2 CASSLDAAGGWDEQFF TGTGCCAGCAGCTTAGACGCGGCGGGAGGGTGGGATGAGCAGTTCTTC
TRBJ1-5 15 many TRBV12-3/TRBV12-4 NA CASSHNPPRDQPQHF TGTGCCAGCAGTCATAACCCCCCTCGGGATCAGCCCCAGCATTTT
TRBJ1-4 20 NA TRBV20-1 TRBD1 CSATVPGPGTDPNVFEKLFF TGCAGTGCTACAGTCCCCGGCCCCGGGACAGACCCTAACGTCTTTGAAAAACTGTTTTTT
TRBJ2-3 12 many TRBV30 NA CAYGGGTDTQYF TGTGCCTACGGAGGGGGGACAGATACGCAGTATTTT
TRBJ1-1 15 NA TRBV6-1 TRBD1 CASSRDRVSVTEAFF TGTGCCAGCAGTCGGGACAGGGTCTCGGTCACTGAAGCTTTCTTT
TRBJ2-7 15 many TRBV28 NA CASRPPEQGSYEQYF TGTGCCAGCAGGCCGCCGGAACAGGGCTCCTACGAGCAGTACTTC
TRBJ2-5 13 many TRBV20-1 NA CSARVPGTETQYF TGCAGTGCTAGAGTTCCAGGGACGGAGACCCAGTACTTC
TRBJ1-5 17 few TRBV6-5 TRBD1 CASSYSRATGRHQPQHF TGTGCCAGCAGTTACTCGAGGGCGACAGGGAGGCATCAGCCCCAGCATTTT
TRBJ1-3 16 few TRBV3-1 TRBD1 CASSQDSGTAGNTIYF TGTGCCAGCAGCCAAGATTCTGGGACAGCTGGAAACACCATATATTTT
TRBJ2-7 17 NA TRBV27 TRBD1 CASTRSPGTGDTYEQYF TGTGCCAGCACCCGAAGCCCTGGGACAGGTGATACCTACGAGCAGTACTTC
TRBJ2-3 15 few TRBV6-1 NA CASSLRTRTGDTQYF TGTGCCAGCAGTCTACGGACCCGGACGGGAGATACGCAGTATTTT
TRBJ2-1 15 many TRBV5-1 TRBD2 CASSSGLAGYNEQFF TGTGCCAGCAGCTCTGGACTAGCGGGGTACAATGAGCAGTTCTTC
TRBJ2-1 11 many TRBV20-1 NA CSAQGSNEQFF TGCAGTGCTCAAGGGTCAAATGAGCAGTTCTTC
TRBJ1-2 14 NA TRBV9 NA CASSRGAGADGYTF TGTGCCAGCAGCAGAGGGGCTGGAGCAGATGGCTACACCTTC
TRBJ1-3 14 NA TRBV28 NA CASSQTGTGNTIYF TGTGCCAGCAGTCAGACAGGTACTGGAAACACCATATATTTT
TRBJ1-1 14 NA TRBV15 NA CATRPDRPYTEAFF TGTGCCACCCGACCTGACAGGCCATACACTGAAGCTTTCTTT
TRBJ2-3 14 many TRBV6-2/TRBV6-3 NA CASSYSSVPDTQYF TGTGCCAGCAGTTATTCATCGGTCCCAGATACGCAGTATTTT
TRBJ1-1 16 many TRBV7-8 NA CASSQLGQSYGTEAFF TGTGCCAGCAGCCAACTAGGACAGTCTTACGGCACTGAAGCTTTCTTT
TRBJ2-7 13 few TRBV20-1 TRBD1 CSADRESSYEQYF TGCAGTGCTGACAGGGAAAGCTCCTACGAGCAGTACTTC
TRBJ2-7 14 NA TRBV11-2 TRBD1 CASSYTGGGYEQYF TGTGCCAGCAGCTACACAGGGGGTGGTTACGAGCAGTACTTC